This T cell receptor beta chain was sequenced in a study of blood T cell repertoires in COVID-19. Germline V gives CDR1 SGHRS, CDR2 YFSETQ. CDR3 length: 13 amino acids. The V end lost 5 bases, the J end lost 4 bases, and 10 bases lay between the germline ends. The data were produced by immunoSEQ multiplex PCR, yet TCRdb's version contains in-frame clones alone and is incomplete. This table has about 260,000 clones, about nine tenths appearing once. The sample consisted of PBMCs or T cells enriched from blood (not recorded which). The sequence was obtained from a man between 45 and 60 years old who had been exposed to COVID-19. This chain links TRBV5-1 with TRBJ1-3; no clear D gene. CDR3 in amino acids: CASSEGIGNTIYF. CDR3 in DNA: TGCGCCAGCAGTGAGGGTATCGGAAACACCATATATTTT.